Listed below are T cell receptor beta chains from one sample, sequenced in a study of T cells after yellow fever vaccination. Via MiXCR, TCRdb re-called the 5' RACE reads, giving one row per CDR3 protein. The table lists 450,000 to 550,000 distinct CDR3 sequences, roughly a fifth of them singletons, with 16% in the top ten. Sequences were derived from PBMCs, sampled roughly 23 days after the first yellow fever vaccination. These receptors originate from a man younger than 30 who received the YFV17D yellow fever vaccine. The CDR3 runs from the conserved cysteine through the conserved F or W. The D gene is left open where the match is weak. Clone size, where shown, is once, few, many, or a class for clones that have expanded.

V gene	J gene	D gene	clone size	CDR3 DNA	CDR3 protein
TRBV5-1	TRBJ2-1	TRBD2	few	TGCGCCAGCAGCTTGGCCGGGGGGGGCTCCTACAATGAGCAGTTCTTC	CASSLAGGGSYNEQFF
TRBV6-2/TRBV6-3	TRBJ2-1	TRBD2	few	TGTGCATCGGGTCAGCGGGGGGTAGATGAGCAGTTCTTC	CASGQRGVDEQFF
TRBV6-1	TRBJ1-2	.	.	TGTGCCAGTGAGTCGGGAGGCAGGTCGGTCTATGGCTACACCTTC	CASESGGRSVYGYTF
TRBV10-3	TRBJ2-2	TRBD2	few	TGTGCCATCAGTCGACTAGCGGGGGGGCCCACCGGGGAGCTGTTTTTT	CAISRLAGGPTGELFF
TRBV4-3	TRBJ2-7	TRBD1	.	TGCGCCAGCAGCCAAGGGGTGGGACAGGGGGGCGAGCAGTACTTC	CASSQGVGQGGEQYF
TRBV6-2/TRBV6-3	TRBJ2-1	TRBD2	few	TGTGCCAGCAGTTACTCAAGCGGGGGTTTCTCCTACAATGAGCAGTTCTTC	CASSYSSGGFSYNEQFF
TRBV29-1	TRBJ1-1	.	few	TGCAGCGTTTCTGAGGGAATGGCGAACACTGAAGCTTTCTTT	CSVSEGMANTEAFF
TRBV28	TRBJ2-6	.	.	TGTGCCAGCTGCTGGGGGCATGGGGCCAACGTCCTGACTTTC	CASCWGHGANVLTF
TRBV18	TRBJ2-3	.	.	TGTGCCAGCTCACCCCGGGAGACAGATACGCAGTATTTT	CASSPRETDTQYF
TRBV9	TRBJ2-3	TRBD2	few	TGTGCCAGCAGCTCGCCGTCGGGACTAGCGGGGATAGAAGATACGCAGTATTTT	CASSSPSGLAGIEDTQYF
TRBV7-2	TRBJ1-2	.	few	TGTGCCAGCAGCCCATGGGACGGAAACTATGGCTACACCTTC	CASSPWDGNYGYTF
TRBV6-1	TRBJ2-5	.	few	TGTGCCAGCAGCCCTATAACAAGTTCCCAAGAGACCCAGTACTTC	CASSPITSSQETQYF
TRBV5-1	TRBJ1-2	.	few	TGCGCCAGCAGCCATGGGGAGGATGGCTACACCTTC	CASSHGEDGYTF
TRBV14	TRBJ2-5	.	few	TGTGCCAGCAGCCAAGATTGGAACAGTCAAGAGACCCAGTACTTC	CASSQDWNSQETQYF
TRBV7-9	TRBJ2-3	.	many	TGTGCCAGGCAGGCCATCCGAGGCACAGATACGCAGTATTTT	CARQAIRGTDTQYF
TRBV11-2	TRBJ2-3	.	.	TGTGCCAGCAGGATAGCGGGCACAGATACGCAGTATTTT	CASRIAGTDTQYF
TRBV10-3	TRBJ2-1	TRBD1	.	TGTGCCATCAGTGAAGACAGGGAAGGCAATGAGCAGTTCTTC	CAISEDREGNEQFF
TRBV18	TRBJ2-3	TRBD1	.	TGTGCCAGCTCACGGGACAGGGCTAGCACAGATACGCAGTATTTT	CASSRDRASTDTQYF
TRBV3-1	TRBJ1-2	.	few	TGTGCCAGCAGCAGGTGGGCGGAGGGCTACACCTTC	CASSRWAEGYTF
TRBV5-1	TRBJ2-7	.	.	TGCGCCAGCAGCTTCGGGCAACGATACGAGCAGTACTTC	CASSFGQRYEQYF